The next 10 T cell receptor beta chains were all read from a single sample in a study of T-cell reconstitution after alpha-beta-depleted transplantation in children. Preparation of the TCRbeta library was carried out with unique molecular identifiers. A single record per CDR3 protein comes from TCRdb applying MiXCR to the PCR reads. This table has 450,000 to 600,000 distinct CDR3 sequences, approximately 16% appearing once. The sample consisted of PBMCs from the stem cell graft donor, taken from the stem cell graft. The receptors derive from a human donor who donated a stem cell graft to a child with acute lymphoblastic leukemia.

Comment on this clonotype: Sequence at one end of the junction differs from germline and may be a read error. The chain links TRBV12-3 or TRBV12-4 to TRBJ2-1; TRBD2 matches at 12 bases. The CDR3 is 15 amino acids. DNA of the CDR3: TGTGCCAGCAGTCTAGCGGGAGGGATGAGGAATGAGCAGTTCTTC. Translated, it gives CASSLAGGMRNEQFF.

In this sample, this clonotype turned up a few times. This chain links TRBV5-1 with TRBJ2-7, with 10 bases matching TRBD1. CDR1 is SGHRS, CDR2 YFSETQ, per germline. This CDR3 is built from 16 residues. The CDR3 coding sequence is TGCGTCATTACCCGAACCGGGACAGGGGATACCTACGAGCAGTACTTC. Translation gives CVITRTGTGDTYEQYF. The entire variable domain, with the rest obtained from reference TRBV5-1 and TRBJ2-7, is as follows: KAGVTQTPRYLIKTRGQQVTLSCSPISGHRSVSWYQQTPGQGLQFLFEYFSETQRNKGNFPGRFSGRQFSNSRSEMNVSTLELGDSALYLCVITRTGTGDTYEQYFGPGTRLTVT.

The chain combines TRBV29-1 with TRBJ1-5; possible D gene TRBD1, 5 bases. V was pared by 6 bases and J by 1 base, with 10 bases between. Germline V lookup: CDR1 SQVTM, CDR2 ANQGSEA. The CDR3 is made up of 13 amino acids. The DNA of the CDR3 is TGCAGCGTCGCTGGGGGGAGCAATCAGCCCCAGCATTTT. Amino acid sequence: CSVAGGSNQPQHF.

CDR3 residues: CATSRPTGIPANTGELFF. The CDR3 bases are TGTGCCACCAGCAGGCCAACTGGAATACCTGCGAACACCGGGGAGCTGTTTTTT. J is TRBJ2-2 and V is TRBV15, with D unresolved. Germline-derived CDR1 and CDR2 are LNHNV and YYDKDF (reference sequence). The CDR3 has 18 residues. V dropped 3 bases and J dropped 0 bases, with 17 bases sitting between them. Full variable domain (missing parts from reference TRBV15 and TRBJ2-2): DAMVIQNPRYQVTQFGKPVTLSCSQTLNHNVMYWYQQKSSQAPKLLFHYYDKDFNNEADTPDNFQSRRPNTSFCFLDIRSPGLGDTAMYLCATSRPTGIPANTGELFFGEGSRLTVL.

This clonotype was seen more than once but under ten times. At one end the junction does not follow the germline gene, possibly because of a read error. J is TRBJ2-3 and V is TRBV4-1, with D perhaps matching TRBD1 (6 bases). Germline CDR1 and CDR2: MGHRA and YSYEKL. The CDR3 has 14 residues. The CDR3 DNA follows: TGCGCCAGCAGCAAAGAGACCGCAGGGGAGACGCAGTATTTT. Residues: CASSKETAGETQYF.

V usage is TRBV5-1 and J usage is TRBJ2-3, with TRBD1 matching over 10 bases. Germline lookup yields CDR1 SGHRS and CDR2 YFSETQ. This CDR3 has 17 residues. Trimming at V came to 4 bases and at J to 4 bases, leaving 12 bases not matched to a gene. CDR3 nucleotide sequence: TGCGCCAGCAGCCTCCGCCCGACAGGGGGCTCGGCAGATACGCAGTATTTT. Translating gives CASSLRPTGGSADTQYF.

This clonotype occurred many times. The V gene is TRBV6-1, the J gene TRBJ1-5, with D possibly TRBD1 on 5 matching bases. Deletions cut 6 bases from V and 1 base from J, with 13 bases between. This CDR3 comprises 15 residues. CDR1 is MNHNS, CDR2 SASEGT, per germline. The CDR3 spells CASRSDAGSNQPQHF. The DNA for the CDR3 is TGTGCCAGCAGGTCTGACGCAGGGAGCAATCAGCCCCAGCATTTT.

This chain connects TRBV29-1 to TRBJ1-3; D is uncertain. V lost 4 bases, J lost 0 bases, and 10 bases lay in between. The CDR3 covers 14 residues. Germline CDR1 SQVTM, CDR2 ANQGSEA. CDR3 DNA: TGCAGCGTTGCCCATACAAGCTCTGGAAACACCATATATTTT. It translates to CSVAHTSSGNTIYF. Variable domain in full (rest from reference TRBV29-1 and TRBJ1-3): SAVISQKPSRDICQRGTSLTIQCQVDSQVTMMFWYRQQPGQSLTLIATANQGSEATYESGFVIDKFPISRPNLTFSTLTVSNMSPEDSSIYLCSVAHTSSGNTIYFGEGSWLTVV.

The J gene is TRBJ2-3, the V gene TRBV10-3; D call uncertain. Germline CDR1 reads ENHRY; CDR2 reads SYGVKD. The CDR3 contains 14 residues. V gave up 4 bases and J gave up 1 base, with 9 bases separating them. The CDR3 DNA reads TGTGCCATCAGTGCCCGCTCGGGCACAGATACGCAGTATTTT. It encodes CAISARSGTDTQYF.

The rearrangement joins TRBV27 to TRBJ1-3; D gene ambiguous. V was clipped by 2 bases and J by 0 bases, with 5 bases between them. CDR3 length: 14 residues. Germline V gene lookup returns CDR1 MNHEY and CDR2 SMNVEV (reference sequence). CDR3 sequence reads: CASSLHGSGNTIYF. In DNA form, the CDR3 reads TGTGCCAGCAGTTTACACGGCTCTGGAAACACCATATATTTT.